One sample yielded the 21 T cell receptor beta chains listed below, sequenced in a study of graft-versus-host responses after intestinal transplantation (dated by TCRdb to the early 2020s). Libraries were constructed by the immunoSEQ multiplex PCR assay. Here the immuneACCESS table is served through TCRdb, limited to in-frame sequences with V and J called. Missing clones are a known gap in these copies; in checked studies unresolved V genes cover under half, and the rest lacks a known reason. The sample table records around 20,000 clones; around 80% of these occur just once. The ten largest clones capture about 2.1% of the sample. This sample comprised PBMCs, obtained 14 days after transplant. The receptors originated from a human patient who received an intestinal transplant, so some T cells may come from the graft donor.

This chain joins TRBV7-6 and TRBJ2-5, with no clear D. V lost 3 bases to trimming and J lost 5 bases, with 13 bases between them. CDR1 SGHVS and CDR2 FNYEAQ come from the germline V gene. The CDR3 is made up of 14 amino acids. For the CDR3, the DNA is TGTGCCAGCAGCTTTGATGGCCTGGGGGAGACCCAGTACTTC. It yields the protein CASSFDGLGETQYF.

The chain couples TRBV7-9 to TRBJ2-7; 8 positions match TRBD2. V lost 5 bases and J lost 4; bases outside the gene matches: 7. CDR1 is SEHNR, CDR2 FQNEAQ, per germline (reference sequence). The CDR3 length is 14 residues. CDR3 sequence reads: CASSPGGGRYEQYF. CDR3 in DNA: TGTGCCAGCAGCCCCGGGGGGGGCCGGTACGAGCAGTACTTC.

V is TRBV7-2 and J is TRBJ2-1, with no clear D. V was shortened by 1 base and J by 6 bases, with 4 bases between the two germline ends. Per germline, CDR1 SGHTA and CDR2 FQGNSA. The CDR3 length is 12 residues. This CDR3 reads CASSLDGNEQFF. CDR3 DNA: TGTGCCAGCAGCTTAGACGGCAATGAGCAGTTCTTC. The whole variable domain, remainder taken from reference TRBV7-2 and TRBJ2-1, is GAGVSQSPSNKVTEKGKDVELRCDPISGHTALYWYRQSLGQGLEFLIYFQGNSAPDKSGLPSDRFSAERTGGSVSTLTIQRTQQEDSAVYLCASSLDGNEQFFGPGTRLTVL.

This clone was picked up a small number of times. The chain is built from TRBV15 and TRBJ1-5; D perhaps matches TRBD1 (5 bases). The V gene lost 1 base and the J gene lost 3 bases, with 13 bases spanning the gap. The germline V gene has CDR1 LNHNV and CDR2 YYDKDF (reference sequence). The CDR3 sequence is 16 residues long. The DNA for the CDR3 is TGTGCCACCAGCAGAGTGTTGGGGGGGAACAATCAGCCCCAGCATTTT. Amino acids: CATSRVLGGNNQPQHF.

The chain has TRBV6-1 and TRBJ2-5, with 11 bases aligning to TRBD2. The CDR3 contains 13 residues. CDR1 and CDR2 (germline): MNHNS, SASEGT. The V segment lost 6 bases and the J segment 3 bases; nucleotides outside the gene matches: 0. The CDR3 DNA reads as TGTGCCAGCAGGACTAGCGGGGAAGAGACCCAGTACTTC. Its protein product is CASRTSGEETQYF.

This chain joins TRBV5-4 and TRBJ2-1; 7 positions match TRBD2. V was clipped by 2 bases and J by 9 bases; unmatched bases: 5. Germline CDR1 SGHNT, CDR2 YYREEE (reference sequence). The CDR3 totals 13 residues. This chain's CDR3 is CASSFGLDGEQFF. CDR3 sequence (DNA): TGTGCCAGCAGCTTCGGACTAGACGGTGAGCAGTTCTTC.

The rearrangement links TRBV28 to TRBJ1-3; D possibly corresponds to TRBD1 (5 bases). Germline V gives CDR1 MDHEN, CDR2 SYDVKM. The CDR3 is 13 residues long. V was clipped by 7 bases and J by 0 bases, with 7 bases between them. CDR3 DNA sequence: TGTGCCAGCACGACAGACTCTGGAAACACCATATATTTT. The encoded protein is CASTTDSGNTIYF.

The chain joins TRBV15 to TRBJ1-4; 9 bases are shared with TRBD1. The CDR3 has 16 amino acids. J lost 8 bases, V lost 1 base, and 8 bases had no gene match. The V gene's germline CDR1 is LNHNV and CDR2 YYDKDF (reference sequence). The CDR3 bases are TGTGCCACCAGCAGAGCCGGGACAGGGCTTGGGGAAAAACTGTTTTTT. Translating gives CATSRAGTGLGEKLFF. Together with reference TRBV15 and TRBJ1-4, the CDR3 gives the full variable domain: DAMVIQNPRYQVTQFGKPVTLSCSQTLNHNVMYWYQQKSSQAPKLLFHYYDKDFNNEADTPDNFQSRRPNTSFCFLDIRSPGLGDTAMYLCATSRAGTGLGEKLFFGSGTQLSVL.

The chain's CDR3 is CASSFRRQDRVMWEKLFF. The DNA for the CDR3 is TGTGCCAGCAGTTTTCGTCGGCAGGACAGGGTTATGTGGGAAAAACTGTTTTTT. The rearrangement links TRBV27 to TRBJ1-4, with 8 positions matching TRBD1. The CDR3 is made up of 18 amino acids. CDR1 is MNHEY and CDR2 is SMNVEV in the germline V gene (reference sequence). With 3 bases clipped from V and 8 bases from J, the junction kept 17 bases outside the gene matches.

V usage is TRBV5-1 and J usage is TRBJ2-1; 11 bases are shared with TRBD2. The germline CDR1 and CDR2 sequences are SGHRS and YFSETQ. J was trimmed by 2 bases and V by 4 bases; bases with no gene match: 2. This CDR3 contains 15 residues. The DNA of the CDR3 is TGCGCCAGCAGCGAGGGACTAGCGGCCTACAATGAGCAGTTCTTC. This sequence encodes CASSEGLAAYNEQFF.

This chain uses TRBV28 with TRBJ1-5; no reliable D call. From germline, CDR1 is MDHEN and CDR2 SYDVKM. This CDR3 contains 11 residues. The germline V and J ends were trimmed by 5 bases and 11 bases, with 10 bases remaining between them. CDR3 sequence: CASSQDPAQHF. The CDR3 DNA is TGTGCCAGCAGTCAGGACCCGGCCCAGCATTTT. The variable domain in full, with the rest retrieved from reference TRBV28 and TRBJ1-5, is DVKVTQSSRYLVKRTGEKVFLECVQDMDHENMFWYRQDPGLGLRLIYFSYDVKMKEKGDIPEGYSVSREKKERFSLILESASTNQTSMYLCASSQDPAQHFGDGTRLSIL.

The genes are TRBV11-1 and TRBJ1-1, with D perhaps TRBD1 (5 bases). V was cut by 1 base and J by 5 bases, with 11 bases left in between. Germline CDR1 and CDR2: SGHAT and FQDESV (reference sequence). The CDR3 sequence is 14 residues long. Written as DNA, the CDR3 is TGTGCCAGCAGCTTAGTGAAAAGACAGACTGAAGCTTTCTTT. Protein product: CASSLVKRQTEAFF.

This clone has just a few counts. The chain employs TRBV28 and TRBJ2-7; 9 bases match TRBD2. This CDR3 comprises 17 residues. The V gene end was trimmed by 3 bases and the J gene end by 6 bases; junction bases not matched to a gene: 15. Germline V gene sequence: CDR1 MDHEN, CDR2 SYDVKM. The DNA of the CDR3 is TGTGCCAGCAGTTTTTTAGCGGGAGTTCCCTATACGGGCGAGCAGTACTTC. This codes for CASSFLAGVPYTGEQYF.

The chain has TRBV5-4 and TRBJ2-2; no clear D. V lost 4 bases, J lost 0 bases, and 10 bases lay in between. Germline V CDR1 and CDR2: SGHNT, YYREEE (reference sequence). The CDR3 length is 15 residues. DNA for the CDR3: TGTGCCAGCAGCGCGAGCAGCGCGAACACCGGGGAGCTGTTTTTT. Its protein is CASSASSANTGELFF. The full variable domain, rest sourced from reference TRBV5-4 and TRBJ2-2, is ETGVTQSPTHLIKTRGQQVTLRCSSQSGHNTVSWYQQALGQGPQFIFQYYREEENGRGNFPPRFSGLQFPNYSSELNVNALELDDSALYLCASSASSANTGELFFGEGSRLTVL.

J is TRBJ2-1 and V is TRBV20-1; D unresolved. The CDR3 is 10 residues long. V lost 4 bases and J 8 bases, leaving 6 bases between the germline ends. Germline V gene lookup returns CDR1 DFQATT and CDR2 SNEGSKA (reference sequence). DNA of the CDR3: TGCAGTGCTAAACCGTATGAGCAGTTCTTC. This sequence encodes CSAKPYEQFF.

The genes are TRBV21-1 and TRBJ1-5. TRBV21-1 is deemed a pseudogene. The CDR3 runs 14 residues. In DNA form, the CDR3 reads TGTGCCAGCAGCTTACGTAGAGGGTTTCAGCCCCAGCATTTT. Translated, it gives CASSLRRGFQPQHF.

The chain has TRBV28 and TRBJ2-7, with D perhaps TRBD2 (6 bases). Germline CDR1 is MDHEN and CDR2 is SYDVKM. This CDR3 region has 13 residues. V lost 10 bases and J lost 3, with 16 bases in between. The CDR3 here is CATGSSGVYEQYF. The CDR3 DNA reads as TGTGCCACCGGATCGTCGGGGGTCTACGAGCAGTACTTC.

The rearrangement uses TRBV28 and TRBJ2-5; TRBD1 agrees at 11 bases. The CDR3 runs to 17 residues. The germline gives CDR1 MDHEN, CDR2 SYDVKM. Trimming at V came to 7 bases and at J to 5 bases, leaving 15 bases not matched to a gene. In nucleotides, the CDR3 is TGTGCCAGCACCCCTTTACCCGGGACAGGGGGTCGGGAGACCCAGTACTTC. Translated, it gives CASTPLPGTGGRETQYF. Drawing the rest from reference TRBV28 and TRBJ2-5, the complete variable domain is DVKVTQSSRYLVKRTGEKVFLECVQDMDHENMFWYRQDPGLGLRLIYFSYDVKMKEKGDIPEGYSVSREKKERFSLILESASTNQTSMYLCASTPLPGTGGRETQYFGPGTRLLVL.

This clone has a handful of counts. CDR3 DNA: TGTGCCAGCAGCGGCCTCGACAGGACCTACGAGCAGTACTTC. Its protein product is CASSGLDRTYEQYF. The chain links TRBV5-4 to TRBJ2-7, with a possible D match to TRBD1 (6 bases). Germline values: CDR1 SGHNT, CDR2 YYREEE (reference sequence). This CDR3 contains 14 residues. V shed 4 bases and J shed 2 bases, with 13 bases lying between them.

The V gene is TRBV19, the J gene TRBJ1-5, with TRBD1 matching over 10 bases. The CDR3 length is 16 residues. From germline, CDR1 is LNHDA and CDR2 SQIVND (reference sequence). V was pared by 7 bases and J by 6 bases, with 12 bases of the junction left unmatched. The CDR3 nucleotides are TGTGCCAGTACTCCCCAGGGACAGGGGATCAGTCAGCCCCAGCATTTT. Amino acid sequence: CASTPQGQGISQPQHF.

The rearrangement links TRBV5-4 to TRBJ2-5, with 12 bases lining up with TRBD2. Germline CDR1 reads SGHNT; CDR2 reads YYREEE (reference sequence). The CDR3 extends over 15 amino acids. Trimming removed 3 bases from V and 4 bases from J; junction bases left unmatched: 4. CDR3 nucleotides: TGTGCCAGCAGCTCTGGACTAGCGGGGCTAGAGACCCAGTACTTC. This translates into CASSSGLAGLETQYF.